A selection of T cell receptor beta chains follows, all from one sample in a study of blood T cell repertoires in COVID-19. TCRdb keeps only in-frame clones here, not all; method: immunoSEQ multiplex PCR. The table lists 39,000 or so clones, approximately 81% of them singletons, with 10% in the top ten. Sequencing input: peripheral blood. These receptors all come from a man in his sixties in a cohort sampled during active COVID-19. The CDR3 runs from the conserved cysteine through the conserved F or W. D genes are given only for firm matches. A row's size may be missing; if present it is once, few, many or a size class.

D: NA
J: TRBJ2-1
size: NA
length: 11
V: TRBV24-1
DNA: TGTGCCACCAGTTCCGTCGGTGAGCAGTTCTTC
CDR3: CATSSVGEQFF

D: NA
J: TRBJ1-2
size: once
length: 15
V: TRBV7-9
DNA: TGTGCCAGCAGCCGCAGCGTGGGGACTGACTATGGCTACACCTTC
CDR3: CASSRSVGTDYGYTF

D: NA
J: TRBJ1-5
size: NA
length: 13
V: TRBV25-1
DNA: TGTGCCAGCAGTGCCACAGGGTATCAGCCCCAGCATTTT
CDR3: CASSATGYQPQHF

D: NA
J: TRBJ2-5
size: NA
length: 13
V: TRBV25-1
DNA: TGTGCCAGCAGTAGACGGAGCGGAGAGACCCAGTACTTC
CDR3: CASSRRSGETQYF

D: TRBD2
J: TRBJ2-1
size: NA
length: 14
V: TRBV7-2
DNA: TGTGCCAGCAGCTTCGCGGGGGGTTACAATGAGCAGTTCTTC
CDR3: CASSFAGGYNEQFF

D: TRBD1
J: TRBJ1-1
size: NA
length: 17
V: TRBV5-4
DNA: TGTGCCAGCAGCTTGCGGGGGGGGGACAGAATGAACACTGAAGCTTTCTTT
CDR3: CASSLRGGDRMNTEAFF

D: NA
J: TRBJ2-7
size: NA
length: 15
V: TRBV9
DNA: TGTGCCAGCAGCCTACTCGACACCCTACCCTACGAGCAGTACTTC
CDR3: CASSLLDTLPYEQYF

D: TRBD1
J: TRBJ1-6
size: few
length: 15
V: TRBV30
DNA: TGTGCCTGGACCGGGACCGGGACAGTGAATTCACCCCTCCACTTT
CDR3: CAWTGTGTVNSPLHF

D: TRBD1
J: TRBJ2-7
size: once
length: 15
V: TRBV5-1
DNA: TGCGCCAGCAGCTTGGAAGGGACAGCTTTCTACGAGCAGTACTTC
CDR3: CASSLEGTAFYEQYF

D: NA
J: TRBJ2-3
size: NA
length: 13
V: TRBV6-2/TRBV6-3
DNA: TGTGCCAGCAGTTTCCCTTCCAGAGATACGCAGTATTTT
CDR3: CASSFPSRDTQYF

D: NA
J: TRBJ2-2
size: NA
length: 15
V: TRBV30
DNA: TGTGCCTGGGATGGCGATGGGCGTAATACCGGGGAGCTGTTTTTT
CDR3: CAWDGDGRNTGELFF

D: NA
J: TRBJ2-1
size: NA
length: 15
V: TRBV20-1
DNA: TGCAGTGCTAGTTCCATGCGCGGGCTCTACAATGAGCAGTTCTTC
CDR3: CSASSMRGLYNEQFF

D: NA
J: TRBJ1-6
size: few
length: 14
V: TRBV6-6
DNA: TGTGCCAGCAACCGTAGAACGGAGAATTCACCCCTCCACTTT
CDR3: CASNRRTENSPLHF

D: TRBD2
J: TRBJ2-3
size: NA
length: 16
V: TRBV20-1
DNA: TGCAGTGCTAGTACGAGGGGGACTAGCGGGAAAGATACGCAGTATTTT
CDR3: CSASTRGTSGKDTQYF

D: TRBD2
J: TRBJ2-5
size: NA
length: 15
V: TRBV9
DNA: TGTGCCAGCAGCGTAGCGACTAGCGGGCAAGAGACCCAGTACTTC
CDR3: CASSVATSGQETQYF

D: TRBD2
J: TRBJ2-3
size: NA
length: 17
V: TRBV5-4
DNA: TGTGCCAGCAGCTTGAAAATAGCGGGGGGATTCACAGATACGCAGTATTTT
CDR3: CASSLKIAGGFTDTQYF

D: TRBD2
J: TRBJ2-3
size: NA
length: 16
V: TRBV12-5
DNA: TGTGCTAGTGCCCTCGGGACTAGCGGTACCACAGATACGCAGTATTTT
CDR3: CASALGTSGTTDTQYF

D: NA
J: TRBJ2-7
size: NA
length: 15
V: TRBV7-9
DNA: TGTGCCAGCAGCCTTGGGAGTCCCCGGGCCTACGAGCAGTACTTC
CDR3: CASSLGSPRAYEQYF

D: NA
J: TRBJ2-1
size: NA
length: 14
V: TRBV7-8
DNA: TGTGCCAGCAGCTTTATAGCGAAAAACAATGAGCAGTTCTTC
CDR3: CASSFIAKNNEQFF

D: NA
J: TRBJ2-2
size: few
length: 15
V: TRBV7-9
DNA: TGTGCCAGCAGCCAGCCGGGACTGAGGACCGGGGAGCTGTTTTTT
CDR3: CASSQPGLRTGELFF

D: NA
J: TRBJ1-3
size: NA
length: 18
V: TRBV5-5
DNA: TGTGCCAGCAGCCTCGGTACGGGAGGGGCCGGCTTTGGAAACACCATATATTTT
CDR3: CASSLGTGGAGFGNTIYF

D: NA
J: TRBJ2-3
size: NA
length: 15
V: TRBV11-2
DNA: TGTGCCAGCAGCCGAAATCCGACAACCACAGATACGCAGTATTTT
CDR3: CASSRNPTTTDTQYF

D: TRBD1
J: TRBJ1-5
size: NA
length: 15
V: TRBV20-1
DNA: TGCAGTGCTAGTGACGCAGGGGGCGGCAATCAGCCCCAGCATTTT
CDR3: CSASDAGGGNQPQHF

D: NA
J: TRBJ1-5
size: NA
length: 15
V: TRBV7-2
DNA: TGTGCCAGCAGCTTAGGAAGCAGGTCCGGACAGCCCCAGCATTTT
CDR3: CASSLGSRSGQPQHF

D: TRBD1
J: TRBJ1-1
size: NA
length: 17
V: TRBV3-1/TRBV3-2
DNA: TGTGCCAGCAGCCTCAGCCAGGGGGCTCTCTACGGCACTGAAGCTTTCTTT
CDR3: CASSLSQGALYGTEAFF

D: NA
J: TRBJ1-1
size: once
length: 18
V: TRBV7-9
DNA: TGTGCCAGCAGCTTAGAATACTTGCCTTCGACAGGGAACACTGAAGCTTTCTTT
CDR3: CASSLEYLPSTGNTEAFF

D: NA
J: TRBJ2-3
size: NA
length: 14
V: TRBV27
DNA: TGTGCCAGCAGCCTCCGCCCTATAACAGATACGCAGTATTTT
CDR3: CASSLRPITDTQYF

D: TRBD2
J: TRBJ2-5
size: NA
length: 15
V: TRBV7-9
DNA: TGTGCCAGCAACCCTTCGGGGGGGCTGAAAGAGACCCAGTACTTC
CDR3: CASNPSGGLKETQYF

D: NA
J: TRBJ2-3
size: NA
length: 15
V: TRBV24-1
DNA: TGTGCCACCAGTGGGTTTAGGGGAGGAACAGATACGCAGTATTTT
CDR3: CATSGFRGGTDTQYF

D: NA
J: TRBJ2-3
size: NA
length: 14
V: TRBV28
DNA: TGTGCCAGCAGCCTACTACAACGCGGAGATACGCAGTATTTT
CDR3: CASSLLQRGDTQYF

D: NA
J: TRBJ1-1
size: NA
length: 14
V: TRBV5-1
DNA: TGCGCCAGCAGCTTGGAAGCCGCGAACACTGAAGCTTTCTTT
CDR3: CASSLEAANTEAFF

D: TRBD1
J: TRBJ2-2
size: NA
length: 15
V: TRBV5-4
DNA: TGTGCCAGCAGCTTCCGGGACAGAAACACCGGGGAGCTGTTTTTT
CDR3: CASSFRDRNTGELFF

D: NA
J: TRBJ2-1
size: NA
length: 15
V: TRBV2
DNA: TGTGCCAGCGGGGGAGGACGGGCTAGAAGCGATGAGCAGTTCTTC
CDR3: CASGGGRARSDEQFF

D: NA
J: TRBJ1-3
size: NA
length: 12
V: TRBV18
DNA: TGTGCCAGCCTACAGGGAACGGGCACCATATATTTT
CDR3: CASLQGTGTIYF

D: NA
J: TRBJ1-1
size: NA
length: 12
V: TRBV27
DNA: TGTGCCAGCAGTTTTTCAGGCACTGAAGCTTTCTTT
CDR3: CASSFSGTEAFF

D: TRBD2
J: TRBJ2-3
size: NA
length: 15
V: TRBV9
DNA: TGTGCCAGCAGCGTGGTAGCGGGAGCAGCGGATACGCAGTATTTT
CDR3: CASSVVAGAADTQYF

D: NA
J: TRBJ1-5
size: NA
length: 12
V: TRBV5-4
DNA: TGTGCCAGCAGCGTGCAGGGGCAGCCCCAGCATTTT
CDR3: CASSVQGQPQHF

D: TRBD1
J: TRBJ2-3
size: NA
length: 15
V: TRBV5-1
DNA: TGCGCCAGCAGCTCCGGACAGGGACGCACAGATACGCAGTATTTT
CDR3: CASSSGQGRTDTQYF

D: NA
J: TRBJ1-2
size: NA
length: 15
V: TRBV28
DNA: TGTGCCAGCAGTTTGCGGGGGTTAAGGTACTATGGCTACACCTTC
CDR3: CASSLRGLRYYGYTF

D: TRBD1
J: TRBJ1-4
size: NA
length: 15
V: TRBV25-1
DNA: TGTGCCAGCGCCCAATGGACAGGGGGCGTAGAAAAACTGTTTTTT
CDR3: CASAQWTGGVEKLFF

D: NA
J: TRBJ1-5
size: medium-sized
length: 16
V: TRBV18
DNA: TGTGCCAGCTCACCAAGCGGGGCCGTCAGCAATCAGCCCCAGCATTTT
CDR3: CASSPSGAVSNQPQHF

D: NA
J: TRBJ2-2
size: NA
length: 14
V: TRBV9
DNA: TGTGCCAGCAGCGTAGAGGCGGGTGGCCGGGAGCTGTTTTTT
CDR3: CASSVEAGGRELFF

D: NA
J: TRBJ1-2
size: NA
length: 12
V: TRBV5-4
DNA: TGTGCCAGCAGCTTGTTGTCGAGTGGCTACACCTTC
CDR3: CASSLLSSGYTF

D: TRBD2
J: TRBJ2-7
size: NA
length: 15
V: TRBV28
DNA: TGTGCCAGCAAGATGAGTAGCGGGAGCCGCTACGAGCAGTACTTC
CDR3: CASKMSSGSRYEQYF

D: TRBD2
J: TRBJ2-2
size: NA
length: 16
V: TRBV27
DNA: TGTGCCAGCAGTCTCGTTAGCGGGAGTTATTCCGGGGAGCTGTTTTTT
CDR3: CASSLVSGSYSGELFF

D: NA
J: TRBJ1-1
size: NA
length: 16
V: TRBV9
DNA: TGTGCCAGCAGCCCTAGCGACACCGTCATGAACACTGAAGCTTTCTTT
CDR3: CASSPSDTVMNTEAFF

D: TRBD2
J: TRBJ2-7
size: NA
length: 14
V: TRBV5-4
DNA: TGTGCCAGCAGCTTTTCGGGGGGTACCTACGAGCAGTACTTC
CDR3: CASSFSGGTYEQYF

D: TRBD1
J: TRBJ2-1
size: NA
length: 11
V: TRBV25-1
DNA: TGTGCCAGCGGGACAGCACATGAGCAGTTCTTC
CDR3: CASGTAHEQFF

D: TRBD2
J: TRBJ2-7
size: NA
length: 14
V: TRBV19
DNA: TGTGCCAGCCAAGGCGGGGCGGGGGCCTACGAGCAGTACTTC
CDR3: CASQGGAGAYEQYF

D: TRBD2
J: TRBJ2-1
size: NA
length: 17
V: TRBV10-1
DNA: TGCGCCAGCAGTGGCCCCATTGGCGGGGGTGCCTACAATGAGCAGTTCTTC
CDR3: CASSGPIGGGAYNEQFF

D: NA
J: TRBJ1-2
size: NA
length: 12
V: TRBV24-1
DNA: TGTGCCACCGGGACACCCGGTGGTGGCTACACCTTC
CDR3: CATGTPGGGYTF

D: NA
J: TRBJ2-2
size: NA
length: 15
V: TRBV3-1/TRBV3-2
DNA: TGTGCCAGCAGCCCCCGGGGGTCCCGGACCGGGGAGCTGTTTTTT
CDR3: CASSPRGSRTGELFF

D: NA
J: TRBJ2-7
size: NA
length: 13
V: TRBV5-1
DNA: TGCGCCAGCAGCACAGGACAGAGCTACGAGCAGTACTTC
CDR3: CASSTGQSYEQYF

D: NA
J: TRBJ2-1
size: NA
length: 13
V: TRBV28
DNA: TGTGCCAGCGTCAGCGGGTCCTACAATGAGCAGTTCTTC
CDR3: CASVSGSYNEQFF

D: TRBD1
J: TRBJ2-1
size: NA
length: 15
V: TRBV18
DNA: TGCGCCAGCTCGTCCGGGACAGGGGGTTACAATGAGCAGTTCTTC
CDR3: CASSSGTGGYNEQFF

D: NA
J: TRBJ2-1
size: once
length: 13
V: TRBV6-5
DNA: TGTGCCAGCAGACCCGGACTCTACAATGAGCAGTTCTTC
CDR3: CASRPGLYNEQFF

D: TRBD1
J: TRBJ2-2
size: NA
length: 15
V: TRBV6-5
DNA: TGTGCCAGCAGTCCGACAGGGAGCCGCACCGGGGAGCTGTTTTTT
CDR3: CASSPTGSRTGELFF

D: NA
J: TRBJ1-6
size: once
length: 17
V: TRBV4-1
DNA: TGCGCCAGCAGCCAAGAGGGTTTTCCGGGGGGATATTCACCCCTCCACTTT
CDR3: CASSQEGFPGGYSPLHF

D: NA
J: TRBJ2-7
size: few
length: 13
V: TRBV4-1
DNA: TGCGCCAGCAGCCCTAACCAGGGTTACGAGCAGTACTTC
CDR3: CASSPNQGYEQYF

D: TRBD1
J: TRBJ1-6
size: NA
length: 14
V: TRBV5-4
DNA: TGTGCCAGCAGCCGGGGACAGGAGGATTCACCCCTCCACTTT
CDR3: CASSRGQEDSPLHF